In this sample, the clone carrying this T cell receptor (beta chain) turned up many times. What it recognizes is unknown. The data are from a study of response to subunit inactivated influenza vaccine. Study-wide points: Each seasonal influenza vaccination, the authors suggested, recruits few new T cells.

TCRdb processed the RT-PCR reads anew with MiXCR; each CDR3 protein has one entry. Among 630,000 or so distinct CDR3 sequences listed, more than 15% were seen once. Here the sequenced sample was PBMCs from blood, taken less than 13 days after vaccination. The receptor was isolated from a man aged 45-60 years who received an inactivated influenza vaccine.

CDR3 nucleotides: TGTGCCAGCAGCTTAGGTGGACGGGTATCAGAGACCCAGTACTTC. It specifies CASSLGGRVSETQYF. V is TRBV7-6 and J is TRBJ2-5; D is undetermined. V was cut by 1 base and J by 4 bases, with 13 bases left in between. The CDR3 sequence is 15 residues long. The germline gives CDR1 SGHVS, CDR2 FNYEAQ.